This TCR beta chain stems from a study of blood T cell repertoires in COVID-19. On the study more broadly: The analysed material was cDNA or gDNA that came from T cells, B-cell-depleted T cells, or PBMCs.

The CDR3 is 17 amino acids. V trimming: 3 bases; J trimming: 1 base; junction bases outside the gene matches: 8. Germline CDR1 and CDR2: MGHRA and YSYEKL. In the study's own analysis: Amplification of reference gene primers provided the estimated nucleated cell counts. Clones were sequenced by immunoSEQ multiplex PCR, and TCRdb holds only the in-frame ones, with some missing. V and J calls and clone size come straight from that table; D and trimming were deduced from the DNA. This sample carries 350,000 to 400,000 clones, 88% of them seen once, and the ten largest clones take roughly 1.2%. V and J are TRBV4-1 and TRBJ2-7; TRBD1 aligns across 11 bases. The source of this sequence is a woman under 30 who had recovered from COVID-19. Specimen: PBMCs or T cells enriched from blood (not recorded which). CDR3 loop: CASSQAGQGALSYEQYF. The CDR3 DNA follows: TGCGCCAGCAGCCAGGCCGGACAGGGGGCTTTATCCTACGAGCAGTACTTC.